What follows describes a single T cell receptor beta chain. RNA, at about 0.5 to 1 ug, was reverse transcribed with random hexamers. By means of immunoSEQ multiplex PCR, TCR beta CDR3 spanning 54 Vbeta and 13 Jbeta underwent amplification. MiXCR, run by TCRdb on the immunoSEQ multiplex PCR reads, gives a single entry per CDR3 protein. This table holds some 150,000 distinct CDR3 sequences, approximately 96% found once. This sample was taken from a study of CD8 T cells in Susac syndrome. Germline CDR1 DFQATT, CDR2 SNEGSKA (reference sequence). CDR3 length equals 18 residues. V was pared by 0 bases and J by 10 bases, with 19 bases of the junction left unmatched. From blood CD8+ and CD4+ T cells, TCR beta sequences were generated.

The specimen was CD8+ T cells from PBMCs. The source is a human donor with multiple sclerosis. This chain links TRBV20-1 with TRBJ1-4, with TRBD1 matching 8 bases. In DNA form, the CDR3 reads TGCAGTGCTAGAGATTCGGACAGGGAAACTACACCGCCAGGAAAACTGTTTTTT. This codes for CSARDSDRETTPPGKLFF.